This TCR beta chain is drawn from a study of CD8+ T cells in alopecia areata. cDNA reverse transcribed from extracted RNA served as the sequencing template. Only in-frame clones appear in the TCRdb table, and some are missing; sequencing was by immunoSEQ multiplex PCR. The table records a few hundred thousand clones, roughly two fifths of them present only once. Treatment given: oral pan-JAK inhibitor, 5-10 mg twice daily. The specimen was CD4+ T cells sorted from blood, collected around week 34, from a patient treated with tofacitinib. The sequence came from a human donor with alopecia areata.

The CDR3 DNA reads as TGTGCCAGCAGCTCAGTCCGGACAGGGGCTAACTATGGCTACACCTTC. This gives the protein CASSSVRTGANYGYTF. J is TRBJ1-2 and V is TRBV11-2; 9 nucleotides match TRBD1. Germline CDR1 SGHAT, CDR2 FQNNGV. CDR3 size: 16 residues. The junction had 6 bases not matched to a gene; V was cut back by 4 bases and J by 0 bases.